The 30 T cell receptor beta chains listed next were all sequenced from one sample in a study of T cell repertoires in cytomegalovirus infection. TCRdb re-called the reads with MiXCR, one entry per CDR3 protein. The data contain around 440,000 distinct CDR3 sequences, about 11% of them singletons. Material: PBMCs. The receptors stem from a human donor in good health (CMV status not recorded). Some clones in this sample may be carry-over from other donors' samples.

V and J are TRBV27 and TRBJ2-1; D is unresolved. This CDR3 region has 15 residues. The V gene's germline CDR1 is MNHEY and CDR2 SMNVEV (reference sequence). Trimming left V 2 bases short and J 7 bases short, with 15 bases between. The CDR3 coding sequence is TGTGCCAGCAGTTTAGGCACCACTCAATGGAATGAGCAGTTCTTC. As protein: CASSLGTTQWNEQFF.

The V and J genes are TRBV9 and TRBJ2-1; maybe TRBD2 (5 bases). Germline V CDR1 and CDR2: SGDLS, YYNGEE. The V end lost 0 bases, the J end lost 1 base, and 11 bases lay between the germline ends. The CDR3 covers 16 residues. DNA of the CDR3: TGTGCCAGCAGCGTAGTCTCGGACTTATCCTACAATGAGCAGTTCTTC. This translates into CASSVVSDLSYNEQFF.

This clonotype was observed at least ten times. The rearrangement links TRBV2 to TRBJ2-2; D perhaps matches TRBD1 (5 bases). There are 14 residues in the CDR3. V dropped 9 bases and J dropped 3 bases, with 14 bases sitting between them. Germline V gene lookup returns CDR1 SNHLY and CDR2 FYNNEI. The CDR3: CARGAERDTGELFF. CDR3 DNA: TGTGCCAGAGGGGCTGAGCGAGACACCGGGGAGCTGTTTTTT.

J is TRBJ2-2 and V is TRBV12-3 or TRBV12-4; no firm D call. V was shortened by 7 bases and J by 3 bases, with 12 bases between the two germline ends. CDR3 length equals 14 residues. Here the CDR3 DNA reads TGTGCCAGCACCCCGGACGGGTACACCGGGGAGCTGTTTTTT. Translated: CASTPDGYTGELFF.

The chain combines TRBV19 with TRBJ1-1; no clear D. The CDR3 runs to 14 residues. The V gene's germline CDR1 is LNHDA and CDR2 SQIVND (reference sequence). Trimming took 7 bases from V and 0 from J, leaving 12 bases between them. The CDR3 DNA follows: TGTGCCAGTACCCCCGGGATCATGAACACTGAAGCTTTCTTT. Amino acids: CASTPGIMNTEAFF.

This chain joins TRBV20-1 and TRBJ2-3, with D hard to call. Germline CDR1 DFQATT, CDR2 SNEGSKA (reference sequence). The CDR3 runs to 15 residues. V lost 4 bases, J lost 4 bases, and 18 bases lay in between. CDR3 DNA sequence: TGCAGTGCTATAGAAACACCGGAGACCCCAGATACGCAGTATTTT. Residues: CSAIETPETPDTQYF.

The V gene is TRBV15, the J gene TRBJ2-7; D possibly matches TRBD1 or TRBD2 (5 bases each). Trimming took 0 bases from V and 8 from J, leaving 8 bases between them. Germline CDR1 and CDR2: LNHNV and YYDKDF (reference sequence). The length of the CDR3 is 12 residues. The CDR3 coding sequence is TGTGCCACCAGCAGAGATCGGGGACAGCAGTACTTC. Amino acid sequence: CATSRDRGQQYF.

This clonotype was seen repeatedly, ten times or more. J is TRBJ2-7 and V is TRBV27; 11 positions agree with TRBD1. V lost 4 bases to trimming and J lost 4 bases; unmatched junction nucleotides: 3. The CDR3 runs 14 residues. Germline V lookup: CDR1 MNHEY, CDR2 SMNVEV (reference sequence). The CDR3, as DNA: TGTGCCAGCAGTTCCGGGACAGGGGGGTACGAGCAGTACTTC. Translated, it gives CASSSGTGGYEQYF.

The chain carries TRBV29-1 and TRBJ1-2; 9 nucleotides align to TRBD1. The CDR3 consists of 14 residues. Trimming took 6 bases from V and 2 from J; bases not matched to a gene: 7. Germline CDR1 SQVTM, CDR2 ANQGSEA. Here the CDR3 reads CSVAGQGNNYGYTF. Here the CDR3 DNA reads TGCAGCGTCGCCGGACAGGGGAACAACTATGGCTACACCTTC. The full variable domain, rest sourced from reference TRBV29-1 and TRBJ1-2, is SAVISQKPSRDICQRGTSLTIQCQVDSQVTMMFWYRQQPGQSLTLIATANQGSEATYESGFVIDKFPISRPNLTFSTLTVSNMSPEDSSIYLCSVAGQGNNYGYTFGSGTRLTVV.

There are a few counts of this clonotype. The chain carries TRBV6-2 or TRBV6-3 and TRBJ1-1, with 8 bases that match TRBD1. The CDR3 is made up of 13 amino acids. After removal of 4 bases from V and 11 bases from J, the junction contained 9 bases not matched to a gene. Germline V CDR1 and CDR2: MNHEY, SVGEGT. The CDR3 DNA follows: TGTGCCAGCAGTTTCGGACAGGGCCCGGCCGCTTTCTTT. This sequence encodes CASSFGQGPAAFF.

This clonotype has only a few counts. The rearrangement uses TRBV7-9 and TRBJ1-4; D ambiguous. Trimming cost V 1 base and J 6 bases, with 6 bases left between them. This CDR3 spans 13 amino acids. Germline CDR1 is SEHNR and CDR2 is FQNEAQ (reference sequence). CDR3 sequence: CASSLVIHEKLFF. The CDR3, as DNA: TGTGCCAGCAGCTTAGTAATCCATGAAAAACTGTTTTTT. Looking up the rest from reference TRBV7-9 and TRBJ1-4 gives the full variable domain: DTGVSQNPRHKITKRGQNVTFRCDPISEHNRLYWYRQTLGQGPEFLTYFQNEAQLEKSRLLSDRFSAERPKGSFSTLEIQRTEQGDSAMYLCASSLVIHEKLFFGSGTQLSVL.

The chain uses TRBV11-2 and TRBJ2-1; the D gene is possibly TRBD2 (6 bases). Germline CDR1 and CDR2: SGHAT and FQNNGV. This CDR3 contains 15 residues. Trimming stripped 6 bases from V and 7 bases from J, with 19 bases between. CDR3 amino acids: CASRAIGRQTNEQFF. The CDR3 bases are TGTGCCAGCAGAGCTATCGGGAGACAGACGAATGAGCAGTTCTTC.

This clonotype showed up many times. V is TRBV29-1 and J is TRBJ2-7; 8 nucleotides align to TRBD2. Germline loops: CDR1 SQVTM, CDR2 ANQGSEA. The CDR3 consists of 11 residues. With 4 bases clipped from V and 9 bases from J, the junction kept 5 bases outside the gene matches. CDR3 nucleotide sequence: TGCAGCGTTGCGGGAGGGGAGGGGCAGTACTTC. As protein: CSVAGGEGQYF.

This clonotype showed up many times. V usage is TRBV12-3 or TRBV12-4 and J usage is TRBJ2-2, with unresolved D. V gave up 6 bases and J gave up 4 bases, with 9 bases separating them. The CDR3 contains 13 residues. The chain's CDR3 is CASRRDLTGELFF. CDR3 coding DNA: TGTGCCAGCAGGCGCGACCTCACCGGGGAGCTGTTTTTT.

This clonotype was detected only a few times. V usage is TRBV15 and J usage is TRBJ2-1, with D perhaps TRBD1 or TRBD2 (5 bases each). The CDR3 covers 15 residues. Trimming took off 8 bases at V and 0 bases at J, with 14 bases between the two ends. The V gene's germline CDR1 is LNHNV and CDR2 YYDKDF (reference sequence). The CDR3 sequence is CATGMGRSSYNEQFF. DNA for the CDR3: TGTGCCACCGGGATGGGACGCAGCTCCTACAATGAGCAGTTCTTC.

The chain joins TRBV20-1 to TRBJ2-1, with 8 bases lining up with TRBD2. The V gene end was trimmed by 0 bases and the J gene end by 6 bases; junction bases not matched to a gene: 4. The CDR3 extends over 14 amino acids. Germline V gene lookup returns CDR1 DFQATT and CDR2 SNEGSKA (reference sequence). Here the CDR3 DNA reads TGCAGTGCTAGAGACCCGGGAGGGCCCAATGAGCAGTTCTTC. This encodes CSARDPGGPNEQFF.

This clonotype was recorded many times. This chain links TRBV7-9 with TRBJ2-7, with 7 bases matching TRBD2. The CDR3 is 14 amino acids. Per the germline V gene, CDR1 is SEHNR and CDR2 is FQNEAQ (reference sequence). V trimming: 4 bases; J trimming: 5 bases; junction bases outside the gene matches: 8. In DNA, the CDR3 is TGTGCCAGCAGCTGGGGGAGGGAGGTGGACGAGCAGTACTTC. It translates to CASSWGREVDEQYF.

This clonotype was counted many times. The chain is built from TRBV6-1 and TRBJ2-5; 10 nucleotides agree with TRBD1. The V segment lost 4 bases and the J segment 5 bases; nucleotides outside the gene matches: 7. The CDR3 contains 15 residues. CDR1 MNHNS and CDR2 SASEGT come from the germline V gene. The CDR3 protein is CASSGGQGIRETQYF. The DNA of the CDR3 is TGTGCCAGCAGTGGGGGACAGGGGATTCGGGAGACCCAGTACTTC.

This clonotype was counted at least ten times. The gene calls are TRBV12-3 or TRBV12-4 and TRBJ1-1; D might be TRBD1 (5 bases). This CDR3 has 13 residues. V dropped 6 bases and J dropped 7 bases, with 15 bases sitting between them. CDR3 residues: CASRRGRDREAFF. The CDR3 DNA is TGTGCCAGCAGAAGGGGCCGGGACCGTGAAGCTTTCTTT.

This clonotype was counted only a few times. The rearrangement links TRBV3-1 to TRBJ1-1; 8 bases fit TRBD1. Germline V lookup: CDR1 LGHDT, CDR2 YNNKEL (reference sequence). Losses at the gene ends were 1 base for V and 5 bases for J; bases not matched to a gene: 0. CDR3 length: 13 amino acids. CDR3 loop: CASSQGTGTEAFF. The CDR3 DNA reads as TGTGCCAGCAGCCAAGGGACAGGGACTGAAGCTTTCTTT.

This clonotype was counted ten times or more. The V and J genes are TRBV7-2 and TRBJ2-5; the D call may be TRBD1 or TRBD2 (6 bases each). CDR3 length: 14 amino acids. Trimming cost V 5 bases and J 7 bases, with 17 bases left between them. Germline CDR1 is SGHTA and CDR2 is FQGNSA. CDR3 sequence (DNA): TGTGCCAGCAGCCAGGGGACTGTGCCGCCGACCCAGTACTTC. Translating it yields CASSQGTVPPTQYF.

This clonotype turned up a few times. The chain has TRBV7-9 and TRBJ2-1, with 8 bases matching TRBD2. Germline assignment: CDR1 SEHNR and CDR2 FQNEAQ (reference sequence). The ends lost 5 bases at V and 0 bases at J; junction bases unmatched: 3. This CDR3 region has 15 residues. The chain's CDR3 is CASSQSGSSYNEQFF. DNA for the CDR3: TGTGCCAGCAGCCAAAGCGGGAGCTCCTACAATGAGCAGTTCTTC.

This clonotype was found many times. The chain joins TRBV9 to TRBJ2-5, with D possibly matching TRBD2 (7 bases). CDR1 is SGDLS, CDR2 YYNGEE, per germline. The germline V and J ends were trimmed by 3 bases and 7 bases, with 16 bases remaining between them. The CDR3 is 14 residues long. The CDR3 DNA reads TGTGCCAGCAGCGGAAGGGGGGGCCAGGGGACCCAGTACTTC. Its translation: CASSGRGGQGTQYF.

The chain couples TRBV13 to TRBJ2-1; D remains unclear. V shed 3 bases and J shed 6 bases, with 9 bases lying between them. In germline, CDR1 is PRHDT, CDR2 FYEKMQ (reference sequence). There are 13 residues in the CDR3. The CDR3 spells CASSLWQINEQFF. The CDR3 nucleotides are TGTGCCAGCAGCTTGTGGCAAATCAATGAGCAGTTCTTC.

This clonotype was found once. V gene TRBV20-1 combines with J gene TRBJ1-6, with TRBD1 as a possible D gene (5 bases). Germline CDR1 DFQATT, CDR2 SNEGSKA (reference sequence). V was pared by 0 bases and J by 13 bases, with 16 bases between. The CDR3 is made up of 14 amino acids. The DNA for the CDR3 is TGCAGTGCTAGAGATCGGGACCGTGTGAGTCCCCTCCACTTT. Translated: CSARDRDRVSPLHF.

Notes on this clonotype: A much larger clone sits a single nucleotide away, making a read error possible. This chain joins TRBV11-2 and TRBJ2-5, with 14 positions matching TRBD2. Losses at the gene ends were 1 base for V and 1 base for J; bases not matched to a gene: 2. The CDR3 extends over 17 amino acids. Germline V gene sequence: CDR1 SGHAT, CDR2 FQNNGV. CDR3 bases: TGTGCCAGCAGCTTAGGGGGGACTAGCGGGGGCCAAGAGACCCAGTACTTC. Protein product: CASSLGGTSGGQETQYF.

This clonotype was detected many times. This chain uses TRBV5-4 with TRBJ2-2; TRBD2 aligns across 7 bases. The CDR3 extends over 15 amino acids. Trimming at V came to 0 bases and at J to 7 bases, leaving 6 bases not matched to a gene. CDR1 and CDR2 (germline): SGHNT, YYREEE (reference sequence). DNA for the CDR3: TGTGCCAGCAGCTTGGGGGGGAGCGGGAACGGGGAGCTGTTTTTT. Residues: CASSLGGSGNGELFF.

In this sample, this clonotype turned up a few times. The chain has TRBV13 and TRBJ2-7, with D possibly matching TRBD2 (6 bases). Trimming took 0 bases from V and 0 from J, leaving 12 bases between them. This CDR3 is 16 amino acids long. CDR1 is PRHDT and CDR2 is FYEKMQ in the germline V gene (reference sequence). CDR3 DNA sequence: TGTGCCAGCAGCTTAGGCGCGGGGTCCTTCTCCTACGAGCAGTACTTC. It is translated as CASSLGAGSFSYEQYF. Complete variable domain (other parts from reference TRBV13 and TRBJ2-7): AAGVIQSPRHLIKEKRETATLKCYPIPRHDTVYWYQQGPGQDPQFLISFYEKMQSDKGSIPDRFSAQQFSDYHSELNMSSLELGDSALYFCASSLGAGSFSYEQYFGPGTRLTVT.

This clonotype was counted ten times or more. The chain carries TRBV5-1 and TRBJ2-1; 11 positions match TRBD2. The junction had 3 bases not matched to a gene; V was cut back by 2 bases and J by 5 bases. In germline, CDR1 is SGHRS, CDR2 YFSETQ. The CDR3 totals 15 residues. CDR3 loop: CASSFRLAGNNEQFF. The CDR3 bases are TGCGCCAGCAGCTTTAGACTAGCGGGAAACAATGAGCAGTTCTTC. Together with reference TRBV5-1 and TRBJ2-1, the CDR3 gives the full variable domain: KAGVTQTPRYLIKTRGQQVTLSCSPISGHRSVSWYQQTPGQGLQFLFEYFSETQRNKGNFPGRFSGRQFSNSRSEMNVSTLELGDSALYLCASSFRLAGNNEQFFGPGTRLTVL.

This clonotype was recorded at least ten times. The V call is TRBV11-3, the J call TRBJ2-1; D is uncertain. The CDR3 has 15 residues. V lost 0 bases and J 6 bases, leaving 12 bases between the germline ends. Per germline, CDR1 SGHNT and CDR2 YENEEA. The CDR3 loop is CASSLEGTGRNEQFF. CDR3 nucleotide sequence: TGTGCCAGCAGCTTAGAGGGCACCGGCCGCAATGAGCAGTTCTTC. Using reference TRBV11-3 and TRBJ2-1 for the parts outside the CDR3, the full variable domain is EAGVVQSPRYKIIEKKQPVAFWCNPISGHNTLYWYLQNLGQGPELLIRYENEEAVDDSQLPKDRFSAERLKGVDSTLKIQPAELGDSAVYLCASSLEGTGRNEQFFGPGTRLTVL.